This T cell receptor beta chain was identified in a study of Ad26.COV2.S vaccination and SARS-CoV-2 variants. Study conclusions and caveats: Total T cell responses may have been underestimated by the TCR breadth and depth analyses. Compared with placebo recipients, vaccine recipients had higher spike-specific TCR breadth. Vaccine recipients and placebo recipients showed similar non-spike TCR breadth.

The V segment lost 4 bases and the J segment 8 bases; nucleotides outside the gene matches: 12. This CDR3 has 15 amino acids. Looked up from germline, CDR1 is SGHRS and CDR2 is YFSETQ. Treatment of the sample: about 20 received Ad26.COV2.S at low or high dose, single or two shots; about five received placebo; per-sample allocation not given. Collection of samples fell on day 63 after the first vaccine or placebo injection. The data were produced by immunoSEQ multiplex PCR, yet TCRdb's version contains in-frame clones alone and is incomplete. The sample shows about 370,000 clones, more than 85% of them seen only once. A note on this clone: Its specificity is unknown.

The chain is built from TRBV5-1 and TRBJ1-2; TRBD1 aligns across 9 bases. Specimen: peripheral blood, collected in a trial of Ad26.COV2.S vaccine versus placebo. The TCR sequence derives from a person aged 18-60 years who received the Ad26.COV2.S COVID-19 vaccine or a placebo. The CDR3 bases are TGCGCCAGCAGCCCATCCGGGACAGGGAGCGGGGGCTACACCTTC. Translation: CASSPSGTGSGGYTF.